The 14 T cell receptor beta chains in this list originate from one sample, sequenced in a study of molecular identifiers for immune sequencing clone quantification. From the PCR reads, TCRdb called clonotypes with MiXCR, one entry per CDR3 protein. In the table there are about 320,000 distinct CDR3 sequences, roughly a quarter of which are singletons. The material sequenced was naive CD8+ T cells from blood, with Jurkat cell RNA spiked in. Subset in this sample: FACS-sorted CD8+CD4-CCR7+CD45RA+ naive T cells. The receptor set was obtained from a human donor in good health. Some libraries in this study had Jurkat cell RNA spiked in.

This clonotype was counted many times. The chain combines TRBV7-6 with TRBJ1-2; D might be TRBD1 (6 bases). Trimming shortened V by 4 bases and J by 4 bases, and 10 bases separated the two germline ends. The germline CDR1 and CDR2 sequences are SGHVS and FNYEAQ. The length of the CDR3 is 13 residues. This chain's CDR3 is CASSSLTGYGYTF. The CDR3 DNA reads TGTGCCAGCAGCTCTTTGACAGGCTATGGCTACACCTTC.

The chain links TRBV12-3 or TRBV12-4 to TRBJ2-5, with TRBD2 matching 12 bases. The CDR3 sequence is 16 residues long. V lost 4 bases, J lost 3 bases, and 6 bases stayed unmatched. This chain's CDR3 is CASSSASGGVEETQYF. The CDR3 DNA reads TGTGCCAGCAGTTCTGCTAGCGGGGGGGTGGAAGAGACCCAGTACTTC.

This chain joins TRBV19 and TRBJ2-7; 7 bases are a match to TRBD1. The trim removed 5 bases at V and 3 bases at J, leaving 4 bases unmatched. This CDR3 region has 13 residues. The germline V gene encodes CDR1 LNHDA and CDR2 SQIVND (reference sequence). The CDR3 loop reads CASSDRVVYEQYF. Here the CDR3 DNA reads TGTGCCAGTAGTGACAGGGTAGTCTACGAGCAGTACTTC.

This clonotype was observed a few times. The chain has TRBV7-9 and TRBJ1-5, with 8 bases identical to TRBD1. There are 15 residues in the CDR3. Trimming removed 5 bases from V and 0 bases from J; junction bases left unmatched: 3. Germline CDR1 reads SEHNR; CDR2 reads FQNEAQ (reference sequence). This CDR3 reads CASSGTGYSNQPQHF. CDR3 nucleotide sequence: TGTGCCAGCAGCGGGACAGGCTATAGCAATCAGCCCCAGCATTTT.

Remarks on this clonotype: This could be a read error, since a much larger clone is one nucleotide away. This chain links TRBV2 with TRBJ1-1, with D hard to call. Germline V CDR1 and CDR2: SNHLY, FYNNEI. V was cut by 2 bases and J by 10 bases, with 20 bases left in between. This CDR3 spans 15 amino acids. The CDR3 is CASSEISGPGSGAFF. DNA of the CDR3: TGTGCCAGCAGTGAAATTTCGGGCCCCGGCTCTGGAGCTTTCTTT.

This clonotype occurred many times. The chain couples TRBV13 to TRBJ2-4; D unclear. The CDR3 contains 15 residues. Trimming removed 5 bases at V and 0 bases at J, with 11 bases between. Germline V gene sequence: CDR1 PRHDT, CDR2 FYEKMQ (reference sequence). The CDR3 region is CASSPSRLAKNIQYF. DNA of the CDR3: TGTGCCAGCAGCCCCTCCCGCTTAGCCAAAAACATTCAGTACTTC.

This sequence joins TRBV14 and TRBJ2-7; D unresolved. The V end lost 0 bases, the J end lost 2 bases, and 5 bases lay between the germline ends. In germline, CDR1 is SGHDN, CDR2 FVKESK. This CDR3 comprises 13 residues. The CDR3 here is CASSQENPYEQYF. The CDR3 DNA follows: TGTGCCAGCAGCCAAGAGAATCCCTACGAGCAGTACTTC.

The rearrangement joins TRBV6-5 to TRBJ2-3, with TRBD2 as a possible D gene (6 bases). Between the trimmed V and J ends, which lost 2 bases and 2 bases, there was a span of 11 bases. The V gene's germline CDR1 is MNHEY and CDR2 SVGAGI. The CDR3 runs 15 residues. The CDR3, as DNA: TGTGCCAGCAGTTACGGTAGCGGCCCCACAGATACGCAGTATTTT. Translation: CASSYGSGPTDTQYF.

This clonotype was seen a handful of times. The chain uses TRBV6-2 or TRBV6-3 and TRBJ1-5; D unclear. Germline CDR1 and CDR2: MNHEY and SVGEGT. CDR3 size: 15 residues. V was clipped by 0 bases and J by 3 bases, with 9 bases between them. The CDR3 reads CASSYSGIFNQPQHF. Written as DNA, the CDR3 is TGTGCCAGCAGTTACTCGGGCATATTCAATCAGCCCCAGCATTTT.

The chain has TRBV27 and TRBJ2-7; possibly TRBD2 for D (5 bases). The CDR3 has 14 residues. Germline V gene lookup returns CDR1 MNHEY and CDR2 SMNVEV (reference sequence). V lost 5 bases, J lost 4 bases, and 15 bases lay in between. CDR3 DNA: TGTGCCAGCAGTCCAACGGGAACCGGTTACGAGCAGTACTTC. Translated: CASSPTGTGYEQYF.

V usage is TRBV6-5 and J usage is TRBJ2-1, with 10 nucleotides matching TRBD1. Trimming removed 2 bases from V and 5 bases from J; junction bases left unmatched: 9. This CDR3 spans 17 amino acids. The germline CDR1 and CDR2 sequences are MNHEY and SVGAGI. CDR3 DNA: TGTGCCAGCAGTTACGCTGTATTTGGGACAGGGGACAATGAGCAGTTCTTC. It encodes CASSYAVFGTGDNEQFF.

Worth noting for this clonotype: This may be a read error: a much more frequent sequence differs by one nucleotide. The chain combines TRBV4-2 with TRBJ1-1, with D unresolved. The length of the CDR3 is 11 residues. V dropped 1 base and J dropped 7 bases, with 4 bases sitting between them. Germline assignment: CDR1 LGHNA and CDR2 YNFKEQ. The CDR3 spells CASSQGHEAFF. The CDR3 DNA follows: TGTGCCAGCAGCCAAGGACATGAAGCTTTCTTT.

The genes are TRBV13 and TRBJ1-1; no definite D call. V was trimmed by 5 bases and J by 4 bases, leaving 17 bases between them. The V gene's germline CDR1 is PRHDT and CDR2 FYEKMQ (reference sequence). There are 15 residues in the CDR3. CDR3 sequence (DNA): TGTGCCAGCAGCATCACCCCGACCCAGAGCACTGAAGCTTTCTTT. Amino acids: CASSITPTQSTEAFF. Full variable domain (outside the CDR3, taken from reference TRBV13 and TRBJ1-1): AAGVIQSPRHLIKEKRETATLKCYPIPRHDTVYWYQQGPGQDPQFLISFYEKMQSDKGSIPDRFSAQQFSDYHSELNMSSLELGDSALYFCASSITPTQSTEAFFGQGTRLTVV.

On this clonotype: This sequence may be a read error, since a much larger clone differs from it by one base. V usage is TRBV24-1 and J usage is TRBJ2-2; tentative D call: TRBD2 (5 bases). Looked up from germline, CDR1 is KGHDR and CDR2 is SFDVKD. The CDR3 extends over 12 amino acids. The CDR3 DNA is TGTGCCACCAGTGGAAGCACCGGGGAGCTGTGTTTT. Translation gives CATSGSTGELCF.